A single sample is the source of the 2 T cell receptor beta chains below, sequenced in a study of shared clonotypes between healthy human individuals (dated by TCRdb to 2018 to 2020). For the CD8 naive samples, CD45RO-negative cells were positively selected for CCR7, yielding a CD45RA+CCR7+ population from which TemRA cells were excluded. Library preparation used the immunoSEQ multiplex PCR assay. TCRdb re-hosts the immuneACCESS table, in-frame sequences only. Its copies lack some clones; in the studies checked, an unresolved V gene accounts for under half of them, and the cause for the rest is not known. The sample records about 2.1 million clones, about 93% of which are singletons. The ten top clones hold more than 1.5% of the sample. Sequenced material: naive CD8+ T cells from PBMCs. The sample's cell subset or site label, decoded: CD45RA+CCR7+. The receptor set was obtained from a man aged 18 to 30 in good health. Some clones in this sample may be carry-over from other donors' samples.

V gene TRBV7-9 combines with J gene TRBJ2-7; the D gene could be TRBD1 or TRBD2 (6 bases each). CDR3 size: 17 residues. The V gene's germline CDR1 is SEHNR and CDR2 FQNEAQ (reference sequence). The germline V and J ends were trimmed by 5 bases and 4 bases, with 24 bases remaining between them. In nucleotides, the CDR3 is TGTGCCAGCAGCCACCACGGGGGCCCTGTATCGGTTTACGAGCAGTACTTC. Translated: CASSHHGGPVSVYEQYF. Full variable domain (rest looked up from reference TRBV7-9 and TRBJ2-7): DTGVSQNPRHKITKRGQNVTFRCDPISEHNRLYWYRQTLGQGPEFLTYFQNEAQLEKSRLLSDRFSAERPKGSFSTLEIQRTEQGDSAMYLCASSHHGGPVSVYEQYFGPGTRLTVT.

This clone appeared once. The chain carries TRBV9 and TRBJ2-1; D is possibly TRBD1 (5 bases). The CDR3 extends over 16 amino acids. The V gene's germline CDR1 is SGDLS and CDR2 YYNGEE. The ends were cut back, 1 base at V and 3 bases at J, with 14 bases in the middle. In nucleotides, the CDR3 is TGTGCCAGCAGCGTACTTGATAGGGGCGACTACAATGAGCAGTTCTTC. It encodes CASSVLDRGDYNEQFF.